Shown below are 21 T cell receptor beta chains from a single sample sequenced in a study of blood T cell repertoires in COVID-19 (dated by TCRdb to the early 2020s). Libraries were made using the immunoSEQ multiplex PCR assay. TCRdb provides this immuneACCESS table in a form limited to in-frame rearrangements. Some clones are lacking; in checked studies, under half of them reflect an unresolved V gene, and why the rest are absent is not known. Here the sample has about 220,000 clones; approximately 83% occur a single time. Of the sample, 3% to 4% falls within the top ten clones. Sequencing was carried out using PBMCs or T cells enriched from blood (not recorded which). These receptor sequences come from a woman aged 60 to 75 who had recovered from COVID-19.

This CDR3 is CASRGDYLAVYNEQFF. DNA for the CDR3: TGTGCCAGCAGAGGCGACTATCTAGCTGTCTACAATGAGCAGTTCTTC. The genes are TRBV9 and TRBJ2-1, with D possibly being TRBD2 (5 bases). Germline-derived CDR1 and CDR2 are SGDLS and YYNGEE. The CDR3 runs 16 residues. Trimming took off 5 bases at V and 3 bases at J, with 18 bases between the two ends.

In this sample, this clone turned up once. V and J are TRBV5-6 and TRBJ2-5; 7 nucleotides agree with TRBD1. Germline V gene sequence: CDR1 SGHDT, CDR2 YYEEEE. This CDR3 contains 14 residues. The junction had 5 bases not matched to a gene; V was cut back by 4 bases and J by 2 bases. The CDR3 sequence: CASSRQGWQETQYF. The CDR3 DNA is TGTGCCAGCAGCCGACAGGGCTGGCAAGAGACCCAGTACTTC. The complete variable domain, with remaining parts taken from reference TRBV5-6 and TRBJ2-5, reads DAGVTQSPTHLIKTRGQQVTLRCSPKSGHDTVSWYQQALGQGPQFIFQYYEEEERQRGNFPDRFSGHQFPNYSSELNVNALLLGDSALYLCASSRQGWQETQYFGPGTRLLVL.

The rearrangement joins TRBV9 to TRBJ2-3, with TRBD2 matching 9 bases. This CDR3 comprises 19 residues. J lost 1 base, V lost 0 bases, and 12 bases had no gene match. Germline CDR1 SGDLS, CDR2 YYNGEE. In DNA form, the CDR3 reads TGTGCCAGCAGCGTAGAGGGACTAGCAACCTCCACCGGCACAGATACGCAGTATTTT. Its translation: CASSVEGLATSTGTDTQYF.

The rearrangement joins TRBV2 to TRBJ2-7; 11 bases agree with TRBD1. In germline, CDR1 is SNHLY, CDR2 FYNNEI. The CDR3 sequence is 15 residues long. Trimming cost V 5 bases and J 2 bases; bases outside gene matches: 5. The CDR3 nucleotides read TGTGCCAGCAGTAAGGACAGGGGGCTCGCCTACGAGCAGTACTTC. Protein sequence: CASSKDRGLAYEQYF. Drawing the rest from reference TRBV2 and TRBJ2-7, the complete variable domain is EPEVTQTPSHQVTQMGQEVILRCVPISNHLYFYWYRQILGQKVEFLVSFYNNEISEKSEIFDDQFSVERPDGSNFTLKIRSTKLEDSAMYFCASSKDRGLAYEQYFGPGTRLTVT.

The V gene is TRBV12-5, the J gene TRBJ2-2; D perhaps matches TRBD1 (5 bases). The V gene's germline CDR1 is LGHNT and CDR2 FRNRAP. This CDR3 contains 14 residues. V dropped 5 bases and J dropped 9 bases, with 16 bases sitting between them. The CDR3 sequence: CASGLQGFPRELFF. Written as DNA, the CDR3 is TGTGCTAGTGGTCTTCAGGGTTTTCCCCGGGAGCTGTTTTTT.

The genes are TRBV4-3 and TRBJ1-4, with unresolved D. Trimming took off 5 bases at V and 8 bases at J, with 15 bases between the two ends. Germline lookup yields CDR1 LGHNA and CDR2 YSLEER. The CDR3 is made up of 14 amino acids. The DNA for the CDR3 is TGCGCCAGCAGCGCGAGAGATAAGCGCGAAAAACTGTTTTTT. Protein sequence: CASSARDKREKLFF.

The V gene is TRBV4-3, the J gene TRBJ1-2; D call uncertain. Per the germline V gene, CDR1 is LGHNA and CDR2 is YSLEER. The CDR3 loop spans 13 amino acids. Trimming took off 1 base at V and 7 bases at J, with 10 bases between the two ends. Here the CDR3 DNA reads TGCGCCAGCAGCCAAGTCGGGGTCGCTGGCTACACCTTC. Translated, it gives CASSQVGVAGYTF.

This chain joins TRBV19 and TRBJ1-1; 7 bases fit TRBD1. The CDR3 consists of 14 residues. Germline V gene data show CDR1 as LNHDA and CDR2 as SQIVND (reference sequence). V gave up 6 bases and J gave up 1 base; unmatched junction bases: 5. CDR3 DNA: TGTGCCAGTAGGGGGGACAGCTGGAACACTGAAGCTTTCTTT. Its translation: CASRGDSWNTEAFF.

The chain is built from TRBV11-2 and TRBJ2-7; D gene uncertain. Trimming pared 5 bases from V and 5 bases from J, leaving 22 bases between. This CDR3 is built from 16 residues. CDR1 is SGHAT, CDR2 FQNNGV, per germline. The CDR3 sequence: CASSLQFIAPSDEQYF. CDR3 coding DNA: TGTGCCAGCAGCCTCCAATTTATCGCCCCATCGGACGAGCAGTACTTC.

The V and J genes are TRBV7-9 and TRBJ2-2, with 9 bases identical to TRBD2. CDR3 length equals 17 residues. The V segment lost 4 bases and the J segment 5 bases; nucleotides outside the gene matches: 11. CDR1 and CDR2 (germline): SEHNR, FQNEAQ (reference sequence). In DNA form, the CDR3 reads TGTGCCAGCAGCTCACCCTTGGGCAGCGGGAGGACCGGGGAGCTGTTTTTT. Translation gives CASSSPLGSGRTGELFF.

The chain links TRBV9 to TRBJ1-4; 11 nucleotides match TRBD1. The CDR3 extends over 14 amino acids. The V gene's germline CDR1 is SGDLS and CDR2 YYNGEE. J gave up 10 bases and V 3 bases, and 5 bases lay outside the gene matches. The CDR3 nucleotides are TGTGCCAGCAGCGCCACCGGGACAGGGGGAAAACTGTTTTTT. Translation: CASSATGTGGKLFF.

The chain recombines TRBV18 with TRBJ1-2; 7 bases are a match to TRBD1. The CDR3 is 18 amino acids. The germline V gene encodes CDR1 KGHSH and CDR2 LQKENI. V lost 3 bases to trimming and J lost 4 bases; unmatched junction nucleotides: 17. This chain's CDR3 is CASSPSVPGGRRGYGYTF. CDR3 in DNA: TGTGCCAGCTCACCGAGCGTTCCAGGGGGTAGGCGAGGCTATGGCTACACCTTC.

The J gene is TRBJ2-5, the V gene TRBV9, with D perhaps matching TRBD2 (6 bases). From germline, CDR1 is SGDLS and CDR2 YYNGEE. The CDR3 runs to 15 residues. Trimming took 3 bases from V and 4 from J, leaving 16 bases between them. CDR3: CASSEGLQVGETQYF. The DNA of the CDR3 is TGTGCCAGCAGCGAGGGACTCCAAGTAGGAGAGACCCAGTACTTC.

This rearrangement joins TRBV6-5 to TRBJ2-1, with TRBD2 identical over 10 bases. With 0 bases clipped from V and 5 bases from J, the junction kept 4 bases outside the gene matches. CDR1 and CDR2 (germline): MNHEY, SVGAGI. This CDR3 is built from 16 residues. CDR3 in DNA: TGTGCCAGCAGTTACTCGTACGGACTAGCGGACAATGAGCAGTTCTTC. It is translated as CASSYSYGLADNEQFF.

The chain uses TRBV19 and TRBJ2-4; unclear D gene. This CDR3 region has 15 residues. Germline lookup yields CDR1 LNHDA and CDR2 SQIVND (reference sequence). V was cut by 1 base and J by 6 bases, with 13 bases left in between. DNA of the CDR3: TGTGCCAGTAGTATAGCCCTATCCCCAGGAAACATTCAGTACTTC. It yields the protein CASSIALSPGNIQYF.

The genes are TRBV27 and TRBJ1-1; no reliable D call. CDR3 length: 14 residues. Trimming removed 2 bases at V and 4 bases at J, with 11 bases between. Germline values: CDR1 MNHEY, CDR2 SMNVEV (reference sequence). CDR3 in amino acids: CASSLGREGTEAFF. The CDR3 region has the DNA TGTGCCAGCAGTTTAGGTAGGGAGGGCACTGAAGCTTTCTTT.

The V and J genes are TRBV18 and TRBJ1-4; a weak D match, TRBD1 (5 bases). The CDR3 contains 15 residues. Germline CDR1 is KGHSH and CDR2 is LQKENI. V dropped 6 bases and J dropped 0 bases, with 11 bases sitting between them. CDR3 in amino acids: CASSSGLATNEKLFF. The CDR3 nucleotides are TGTGCCAGCTCCTCGGGACTTGCAACTAATGAAAAACTGTTTTTT.

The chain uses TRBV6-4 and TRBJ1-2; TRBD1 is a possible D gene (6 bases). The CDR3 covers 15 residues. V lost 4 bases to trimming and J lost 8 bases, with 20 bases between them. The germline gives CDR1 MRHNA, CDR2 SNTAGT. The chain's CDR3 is CASSASGTSWNGYTF. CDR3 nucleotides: TGTGCCAGCAGTGCCTCCGGGACAAGTTGGAACGGCTACACCTTC.

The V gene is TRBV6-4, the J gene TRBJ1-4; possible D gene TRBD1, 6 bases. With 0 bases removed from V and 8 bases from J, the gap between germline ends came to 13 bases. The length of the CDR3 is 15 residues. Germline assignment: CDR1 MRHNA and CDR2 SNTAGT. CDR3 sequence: CASSDSTGMGEKLFF. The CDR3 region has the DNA TGTGCCAGCAGTGACTCAACAGGGATGGGCGAAAAACTGTTTTTT.

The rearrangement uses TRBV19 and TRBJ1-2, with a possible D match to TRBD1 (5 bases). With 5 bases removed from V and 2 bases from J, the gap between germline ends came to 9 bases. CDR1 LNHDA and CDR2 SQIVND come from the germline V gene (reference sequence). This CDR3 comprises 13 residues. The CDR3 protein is CASSGAQNYGYTF. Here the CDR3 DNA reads TGTGCCAGTAGTGGGGCACAGAACTATGGCTACACCTTC. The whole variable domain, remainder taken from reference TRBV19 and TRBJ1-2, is DGGITQSPKYLFRKEGQNVTLSCEQNLNHDAMYWYRQDPGQGLRLIYYSQIVNDFQKGDIAEGYSVSREKKESFPLTVTSAQKNPTAFYLCASSGAQNYGYTFGSGTRLTVV.

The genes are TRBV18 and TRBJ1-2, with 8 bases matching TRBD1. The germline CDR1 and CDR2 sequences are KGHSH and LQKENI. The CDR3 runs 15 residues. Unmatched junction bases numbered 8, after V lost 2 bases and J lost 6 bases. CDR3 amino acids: CASSPGTGGLDGYTF. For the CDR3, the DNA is TGTGCCAGCTCACCAGGGACAGGCGGGTTGGATGGCTACACCTTC. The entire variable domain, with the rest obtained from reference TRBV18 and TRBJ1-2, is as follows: NAGVMQNPRHLVRRRGQEARLRCSPMKGHSHVYWYRQLPEEGLKFMVYLQKENIIDESGMPKERFSAEFPKEGPSILRIQQVVRGDSAAYFCASSPGTGGLDGYTFGSGTRLTVV.